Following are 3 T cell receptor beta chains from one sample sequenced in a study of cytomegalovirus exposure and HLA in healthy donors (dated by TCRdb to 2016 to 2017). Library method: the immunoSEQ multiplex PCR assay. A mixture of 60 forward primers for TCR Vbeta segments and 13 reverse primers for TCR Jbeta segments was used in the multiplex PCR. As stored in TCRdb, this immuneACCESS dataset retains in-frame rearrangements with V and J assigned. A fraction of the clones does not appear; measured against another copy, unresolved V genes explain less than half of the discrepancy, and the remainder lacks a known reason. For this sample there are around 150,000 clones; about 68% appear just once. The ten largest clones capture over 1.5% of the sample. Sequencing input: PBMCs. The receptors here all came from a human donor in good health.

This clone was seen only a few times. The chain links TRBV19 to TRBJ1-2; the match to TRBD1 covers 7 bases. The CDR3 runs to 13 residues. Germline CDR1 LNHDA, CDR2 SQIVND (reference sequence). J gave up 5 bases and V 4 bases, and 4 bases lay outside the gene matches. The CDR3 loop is CASSTRQGYGYTF. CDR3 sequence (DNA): TGTGCCAGTAGTACAAGACAGGGTTATGGCTACACCTTC. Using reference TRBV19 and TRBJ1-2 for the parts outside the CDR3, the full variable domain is DGGITQSPKYLFRKEGQNVTLSCEQNLNHDAMYWYRQDPGQGLRLIYYSQIVNDFQKGDIAEGYSVSREKKESFPLTVTSAQKNPTAFYLCASSTRQGYGYTFGSGTRLTVV.

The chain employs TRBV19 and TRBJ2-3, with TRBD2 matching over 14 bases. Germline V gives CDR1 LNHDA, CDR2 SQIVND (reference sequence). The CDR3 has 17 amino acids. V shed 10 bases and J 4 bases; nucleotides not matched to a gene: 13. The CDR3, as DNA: TGTGCCACCAGGCCCCGACTAGCGGGAGGGCGAGCAGATACGCAGTATTTT. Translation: CATRPRLAGGRADTQYF.

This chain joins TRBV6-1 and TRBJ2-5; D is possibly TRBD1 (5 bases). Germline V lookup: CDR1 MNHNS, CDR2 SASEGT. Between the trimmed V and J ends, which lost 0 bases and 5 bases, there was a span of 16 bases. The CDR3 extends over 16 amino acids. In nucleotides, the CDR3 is TGTGCCAGCAGTGAAGCGCTTGTGCGCAAGGGGGAGACCCAGTACTTC. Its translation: CASSEALVRKGETQYF.